One sample yielded the 28 T cell receptor beta chains listed below, sequenced in a study of radiation and T cells in renal cell carcinoma. Assay: immunoSEQ multiplex PCR; the TCRdb copy retains only in-frame clones and omits some. The repertoire holds 60,000 to 80,000 clones, with about 81% as singletons. The time point was: blood 2 weeks post-SBRT. Treatment: 15 Gy SBRT to primary tumor, nephrectomy 4 weeks later. The sequencing used blood, collected from a patient whose treatment included radiotherapy and nephrectomy. The receptors originated from a man aged 55 to 70 with renal cell carcinoma.

This chain joins TRBV19 and TRBJ2-7; 10 positions match TRBD2. The CDR3 contains 14 residues. CDR1 and CDR2 (germline): LNHDA, SQIVND (reference sequence). Trimming at V came to 5 bases and at J to 4 bases, leaving 5 bases not matched to a gene. DNA of the CDR3: TGTGCCAGTAGTCCCGGGACTAGCGAGTACGAGCAGTACTTC. It encodes CASSPGTSEYEQYF.

The J gene is TRBJ2-5, the V gene TRBV28; D assignment may be TRBD1 or TRBD2 (5 bases each). Looked up from germline, CDR1 is MDHEN and CDR2 is SYDVKM. V was cut by 4 bases and J by 4 bases, with 19 bases left in between. The CDR3 is made up of 16 amino acids. The CDR3 loop is CASSSWGTAGSETQYF. CDR3 nucleotides: TGTGCCAGCAGTTCCTGGGGGACGGCGGGTTCAGAGACCCAGTACTTC. Based on the CDR3 plus reference TRBV28 and TRBJ2-5, the full variable domain is DVKVTQSSRYLVKRTGEKVFLECVQDMDHENMFWYRQDPGLGLRLIYFSYDVKMKEKGDIPEGYSVSREKKERFSLILESASTNQTSMYLCASSSWGTAGSETQYFGPGTRLLVL.

V gene TRBV28 combines with J gene TRBJ1-5; no definite D call. CDR3 size: 15 residues. Germline CDR1 is MDHEN and CDR2 is SYDVKM. V was clipped by 6 bases and J by 0 bases, with 12 bases between them. The CDR3 region has the DNA TGTGCCAGCAGCTCCGACGGCTATAGCAATCAGCCCCAGCATTTT. It specifies CASSSDGYSNQPQHF.

J is TRBJ1-1 and V is TRBV19; 7 nucleotides align to TRBD1. The J segment lost 4 bases and the V segment lost 5 bases, leaving 7 bases of the junction unmatched. CDR3 length: 14 amino acids. Germline CDR1 and CDR2: LNHDA and SQIVND (reference sequence). The CDR3 DNA reads as TGTGCCAGTAGTCTTGGGACAGTCGGCACTGAAGCTTTCTTT. It yields the protein CASSLGTVGTEAFF.

The CDR3 DNA sequence: TGCGCCAGCAGCCAATTACCCCGGGGGGGTCGGGGGGAGACCCAGTACTTC. Its protein is CASSQLPRGGRGETQYF. The rearrangement links TRBV4-1 to TRBJ2-5, with TRBD2 matching over 8 bases. The CDR3 runs 17 residues. CDR1 is MGHRA and CDR2 is YSYEKL in the germline V gene. V gave up 2 bases and J gave up 5 bases; unmatched junction bases: 13.

A single count supports this clone. The J gene is TRBJ1-1, the V gene TRBV11-3, with D possibly TRBD1 on 6 matching bases. This CDR3 has 13 residues. V was shortened by 1 base and J by 4 bases, with 7 bases between the two germline ends. In germline, CDR1 is SGHNT, CDR2 YENEEA. The CDR3 sequence is CASSLAGATEAFF. DNA of the CDR3: TGTGCCAGCAGCTTAGCGGGGGCCACTGAAGCTTTCTTT.

This chain uses TRBV9 with TRBJ2-1, with D tentatively TRBD2 (6 bases). The germline CDR1 and CDR2 sequences are SGDLS and YYNGEE. V was clipped by 1 base and J by 7 bases, with 12 bases between them. The CDR3 has 14 amino acids. The CDR3 DNA is TGTGCCAGCAGCGTACGAACCCGGGGGAATGAGCAGTTCTTC. Amino acids: CASSVRTRGNEQFF.

Details on this clone: Because the CDR3 is missing its conserved closing phenylalanine or tryptophan, this is likely a read error. The V gene is TRBV6-5, the J gene TRBJ1-1; D is uncertain. The CDR3 is made up of 15 amino acids. V was trimmed by 0 bases and J by 0 bases, leaving 8 bases between them. CDR1 and CDR2 (germline): MNHEY, SVGAGI. CDR3: CASSYSGNMNTEAFL. The CDR3 coding sequence is TGTGCCAGCAGTTACTCGGGCAACATGAACACTGAAGCTTTCCTT.

The chain recombines TRBV6-1 with TRBJ1-5; TRBD1 matches 9 bases. V shed 5 bases, J shed 6 bases, and the junction held 8 bases outside the gene matches. Germline loops: CDR1 MNHNS, CDR2 SASEGT. This CDR3 is 15 amino acids long. CDR3 amino acids: CASSISTGGVQPQHF. As DNA, the CDR3 is TGTGCCAGCAGTATATCGACAGGGGGTGTTCAGCCCCAGCATTTT.

This chain links TRBV29-1 with TRBJ2-5; D gene ambiguous. The CDR3 length is 13 residues. V shed 2 bases and J shed 4 bases, with 11 bases lying between them. Per germline, CDR1 SQVTM and CDR2 ANQGSEA. The CDR3 loop is CSVESGLLETQYF. As DNA, the CDR3 is TGCAGCGTTGAATCGGGCCTACTAGAGACCCAGTACTTC.

The V and J genes are TRBV7-6 and TRBJ2-7, with a weak D call TRBD2 (6 bases). Germline CDR1 is SGHVS and CDR2 is FNYEAQ. Trimming removed 5 bases from V and 0 bases from J, with 8 bases in between. The CDR3 is made up of 13 amino acids. CDR3 sequence (DNA): TGTGCCAGCAGCGGGGGGAGCTCCTACGAGCAGTACTTC. This encodes CASSGGSSYEQYF.

The chain couples TRBV5-4 to TRBJ1-1, with 7 bases identical to TRBD1. This CDR3 region has 16 residues. J lost 1 base, V lost 0 bases, and 6 bases had no gene match. The germline V gene encodes CDR1 SGHNT and CDR2 YYREEE (reference sequence). This CDR3 is CASSLGQGGRNTEAFF. In nucleotides, the CDR3 is TGTGCCAGCAGCTTGGGTCAGGGGGGAAGGAACACTGAAGCTTTCTTT.

This chain uses TRBV9 with TRBJ1-2; D is unclear. Germline values: CDR1 SGDLS, CDR2 YYNGEE. Between the trimmed V and J ends, which lost 1 base and 8 bases, there was a span of 12 bases. The CDR3 spans 13 residues. The CDR3 sequence: CASSVRPLRGYTF. CDR3 sequence (DNA): TGTGCCAGCAGCGTACGCCCTCTTAGGGGCTACACCTTC.

The rearrangement links TRBV5-1 to TRBJ2-2; maybe TRBD2 (6 bases). The CDR3 runs to 15 residues. Germline values: CDR1 SGHRS, CDR2 YFSETQ. V shed 4 bases and J shed 4 bases, with 14 bases lying between them. This chain's CDR3 is CASSAGTGRTGELFF. The CDR3 region has the DNA TGCGCCAGCAGCGCCGGGACTGGACGCACCGGGGAGCTGTTTTTT.

The chain joins TRBV11-3 to TRBJ1-1, with unresolved D. V dropped 2 bases and J dropped 1 base, with 5 bases sitting between them. This CDR3 region has 13 residues. CDR1 is SGHNT and CDR2 is YENEEA in the germline V gene. The CDR3 DNA reads as TGTGCCAGCAGCTTAAAACGGAACACTGAAGCTTTCTTT. Its translation: CASSLKRNTEAFF.

The chain uses TRBV7-8 and TRBJ1-2; D not resolved. V gave up 5 bases and J gave up 4 bases, with 20 bases separating them. The CDR3 loop spans 16 amino acids. CDR1 and CDR2 from the germline V gene are SGHVS and FQNEAQ. The CDR3 sequence is CASSVKCTRKTYGYTF. The CDR3 bases are TGTGCCAGCAGCGTTAAATGTACCCGAAAGACCTATGGCTACACCTTC. Supplemented by reference TRBV7-8 and TRBJ1-2, the full variable domain reads GAGVSQSPRYKVAKRGQDVALRCDPISGHVSLFWYQQALGQGPEFLTYFQNEAQLDKSGLPSDRFFAERPEGSVSTLKIQRTQQEDSAVYLCASSVKCTRKTYGYTFGSGTRLTVV.

This clone was found a few times. The rearrangement links TRBV10-3 to TRBJ1-1, with D unresolved. V was clipped by 6 bases and J by 2 bases, with 13 bases between them. The CDR3 contains 14 residues. Germline lookup yields CDR1 ENHRY and CDR2 SYGVKD. The CDR3 nucleotides read TGTGCCATCAGGGCTGAGCTGGCAAACACTGAAGCTTTCTTT. This sequence encodes CAIRAELANTEAFF.

The chain carries TRBV5-1 and TRBJ2-7, with 8 nucleotides matching TRBD2. The ends lost 5 bases at V and 4 bases at J; junction bases unmatched: 8. The CDR3 contains 14 residues. From germline, CDR1 is SGHRS and CDR2 YFSETQ. CDR3 region: CASSAGTRQYEQYF. CDR3 sequence (DNA): TGCGCCAGCAGTGCCGGGACTAGACAATACGAGCAGTACTTC.

The J gene is TRBJ1-2, the V gene TRBV7-2, with D unresolved. The CDR3 spans 14 residues. The germline gives CDR1 SGHTA, CDR2 FQGNSA. The V end was cut by 6 bases, the J end by 0 bases, with 11 bases between. The CDR3 DNA follows: TGTGCCAGCAGACTACCGGGAGCTAACTATGGCTACACCTTC. Translation gives CASRLPGANYGYTF.

Comments on this clone: Other DNA sequences in this specimen translate into the identical CDR3. The rearrangement joins TRBV18 to TRBJ2-7; 7 bases align to TRBD1. Losses at the gene ends were 6 bases for V and 3 bases for J; bases not matched to a gene: 2. This CDR3 spans 12 amino acids. Per germline, CDR1 KGHSH and CDR2 LQKENI. The CDR3 spells CASSPGGYEQYF. The DNA of the CDR3 is TGTGCCAGCTCCCCAGGGGGCTACGAGCAGTACTTC.

The chain links TRBV5-1 to TRBJ2-5; a weak D match, TRBD1 (5 bases). CDR1 and CDR2 (germline): SGHRS, YFSETQ. The CDR3 sequence is 15 residues long. Trimming removed 0 bases from V and 2 bases from J, with 11 bases in between. The CDR3 DNA sequence: TGCGCCAGCAGCTTGGCCGACAGATTACAAGAGACCCAGTACTTC. As protein: CASSLADRLQETQYF.

The chain employs TRBV5-6 and TRBJ1-1; D gene unclear. From germline, CDR1 is SGHDT and CDR2 YYEEEE. This CDR3 has 16 residues. Between the trimmed V and J ends, which lost 1 base and 1 base, there was a span of 14 bases. The CDR3 nucleotides are TGTGCCAGCAGCTTGTTGGAGGGAGTGCCGAACACTGAAGCTTTCTTT. It encodes CASSLLEGVPNTEAFF.

The J gene is TRBJ1-1, the V gene TRBV19, with D unresolved. Germline V gene data show CDR1 as LNHDA and CDR2 as SQIVND (reference sequence). Trimming cost V 3 bases and J 0 bases, with 8 bases left between them. This CDR3 has 14 amino acids. CDR3 amino acids: CASSIESMNTEAFF. CDR3 coding DNA: TGTGCCAGTAGTATCGAGAGCATGAACACTGAAGCTTTCTTT.

The V and J genes are TRBV4-1 and TRBJ2-7; D is ambiguous. V shed 1 base and J shed 0 bases, with 7 bases lying between them. Germline V gene sequence: CDR1 MGHRA, CDR2 YSYEKL. The CDR3 spans 14 residues. CDR3 DNA sequence: TGCGCCAGCAGCCAAGCCGAGAGCTCCTACGAGCAGTACTTC. This encodes CASSQAESSYEQYF.

The chain joins TRBV15 to TRBJ2-5; D call uncertain. V lost 8 bases to trimming and J lost 0 bases, with 16 bases between them. The germline V gene has CDR1 LNHNV and CDR2 YYDKDF (reference sequence). The CDR3 extends over 15 amino acids. The CDR3 spells CATPQSRTYQETQYF. The CDR3 coding sequence is TGTGCCACCCCGCAGAGTAGGACGTACCAAGAGACCCAGTACTTC.

The rearrangement joins TRBV11-2 to TRBJ2-7; no firm D call. Trimming left V 0 bases short and J 5 bases short, with 2 bases between. The V gene's germline CDR1 is SGHAT and CDR2 FQNNGV. The length of the CDR3 is 11 residues. CDR3 region: CASSLDNEQYF. DNA for the CDR3: TGTGCCAGCAGCTTAGACAACGAGCAGTACTTC.

The rearrangement uses TRBV7-3 and TRBJ2-2, with a weak D call TRBD1 (6 bases). The germline gives CDR1 SGHTA, CDR2 FQGTGA. There are 14 residues in the CDR3. The germline V and J ends were trimmed by 7 bases and 6 bases, with 15 bases remaining between them. CDR3 loop: CASKTGPVAGELFF. The CDR3 nucleotides read TGTGCCAGCAAAACAGGGCCGGTAGCCGGGGAGCTGTTTTTT.

The chain is built from TRBV30 and TRBJ2-7, with D possibly being TRBD1 (6 bases). Germline CDR1 GTSNPN, CDR2 SVGIG (reference sequence). CDR3 length: 14 amino acids. Trimming cost V 2 bases and J 4 bases, with 15 bases left between them. The CDR3 reads CAWSRGLVGYEQYF. The CDR3 DNA reads as TGTGCCTGGAGTAGGGGGTTAGTAGGTTACGAGCAGTACTTC.